The T cell receptor beta chain described here comes from a study of breast tumors, draining lymph nodes, adjacent tissues. Breast cancer patients provided tissue from their axillary draining lymph nodes. Ten or more counts support this clonotype. TCRdb called the multiplex PCR reads again in MiXCR, with one record for every CDR3 protein. The data contain hundreds of thousands of distinct CDR3 sequences, approximately 31% of them singletons. This CDR3 contains 15 residues. Germline CDR1 ENHRY, CDR2 SYGVKD. V lost 7 bases to trimming and J lost 0 bases, with 16 bases between them. This clonotype was obtained from a female donor with breast cancer. Some clones in this sample may be carry-over from other donors' samples. This chain uses TRBV10-3 with TRBJ2-7; D possibly matches TRBD1 or TRBD2 (7 bases each). The sequencing sample was made of axillary lymph node tissue. The CDR3 is CAIKGGTALSYEQYF. CDR3 nucleotide sequence: TGTGCCATCAAGGGAGGGACAGCCCTCTCCTACGAGCAGTACTTC.